This T cell receptor (beta chain) was documented in a study of radiation and T cells in renal cell carcinoma. The study, taken as a whole, reports: In blood, top tumor clones expanded by 2 weeks, shrinking by 4.

Sequenced by immunoSEQ multiplex PCR; TCRdb stores in-frame clones only, minus some. The sample shows 120,000 or so clones, around nine tenths of them seen only once. The time point is: blood 2 weeks post-SBRT. The sample's treatment: 15 Gy SBRT to primary tumor, nephrectomy 4 weeks later. V lost 0 bases, J lost 3 bases, and 8 bases lay in between. Germline assignment: CDR1 MDHEN and CDR2 SYDVKM. The CDR3 is 14 amino acids. For this clone: What it recognizes is unknown.

The clonotype comes from a woman between 70 and 85 years old with renal cell carcinoma. The chain uses TRBV28 and TRBJ1-2, with D possibly being TRBD1 (5 bases). The sequencing here drew on blood, taken from a patient whose treatment included radiotherapy and nephrectomy. The CDR3 region is CASSLWGTDYGYTF. The CDR3 DNA is TGTGCCAGCAGTTTATGGGGGACCGACTATGGCTACACCTTC.